This T cell receptor beta chain is drawn from a study of shared clonotypes between healthy human individuals. The study's findings and limits: What naive subsets generally showed was a larger estimated richness than memory subsets showed. Several donors had around 5% of their naive CD4 clonotypes in common.

Sequenced by immunoSEQ multiplex PCR; TCRdb stores in-frame clones only, minus some. The sample includes over 2,000,000 clones, just under 95% of them seen just once. Concerning this clone itself: Antigen specificity is unknown.

CD45RO-negative, CCR7-positively selected cells formed the naive CD8 fraction, excluding terminally differentiated effector memory CD45RA+ cells. The germline V gene has CDR1 MNHEY and CDR2 SMNVEV (reference sequence). CDR3 length: 16 residues. J lost 2 bases, V lost 6 bases, and 10 bases had no gene match. The sequence came from a man between 18 and 29 years old in good health. Some clones in this sample may be carry-over from other donors' samples. The sample comprised naive CD8+ T cells from PBMCs. J is TRBJ1-2 and V is TRBV27; 9 bases line up with TRBD1. The CDR3 bases are TGTGCCAGCAGGGACCTAAAGACAGGGGGGAACTATGGCTACACCTTC. It yields the protein CASRDLKTGGNYGYTF.